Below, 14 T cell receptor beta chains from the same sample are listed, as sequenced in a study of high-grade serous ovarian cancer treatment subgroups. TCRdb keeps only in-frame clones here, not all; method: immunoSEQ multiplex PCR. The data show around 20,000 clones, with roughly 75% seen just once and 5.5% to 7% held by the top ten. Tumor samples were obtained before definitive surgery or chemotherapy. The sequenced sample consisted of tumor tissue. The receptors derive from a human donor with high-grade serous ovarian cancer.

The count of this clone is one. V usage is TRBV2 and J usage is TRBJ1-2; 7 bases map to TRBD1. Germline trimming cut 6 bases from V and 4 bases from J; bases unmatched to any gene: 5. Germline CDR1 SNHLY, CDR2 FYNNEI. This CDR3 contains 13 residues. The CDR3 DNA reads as TGTGCCAGCAGGACGACAGGGTTCTATGGCTACACCTTC. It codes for CASRTTGFYGYTF.

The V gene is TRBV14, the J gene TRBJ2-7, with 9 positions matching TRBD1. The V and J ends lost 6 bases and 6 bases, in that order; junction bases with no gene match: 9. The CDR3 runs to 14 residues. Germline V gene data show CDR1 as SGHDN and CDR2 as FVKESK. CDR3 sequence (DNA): TGTGCCAGCAGACCGACAGGGGGGTTCTTCGAGCAGTACTTC. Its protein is CASRPTGGFFEQYF.

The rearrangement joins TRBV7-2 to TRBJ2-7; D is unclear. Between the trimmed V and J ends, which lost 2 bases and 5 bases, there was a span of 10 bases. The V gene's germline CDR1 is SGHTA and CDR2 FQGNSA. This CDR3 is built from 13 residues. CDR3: CASSLLGVHEQYF. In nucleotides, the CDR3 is TGTGCCAGCAGCTTACTTGGGGTCCACGAGCAGTACTTC.

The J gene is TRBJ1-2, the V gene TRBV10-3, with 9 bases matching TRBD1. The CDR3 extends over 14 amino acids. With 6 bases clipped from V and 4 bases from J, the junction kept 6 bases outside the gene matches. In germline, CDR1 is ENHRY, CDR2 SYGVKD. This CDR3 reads CAIRPGQGTYGYTF. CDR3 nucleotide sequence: TGTGCCATCAGGCCGGGACAGGGTACCTATGGCTACACCTTC.

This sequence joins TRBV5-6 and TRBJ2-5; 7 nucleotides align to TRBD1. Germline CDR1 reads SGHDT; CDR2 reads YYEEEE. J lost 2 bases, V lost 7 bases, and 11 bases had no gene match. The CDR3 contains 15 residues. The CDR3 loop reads CASRETGQAQETQYF. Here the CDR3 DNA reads TGTGCCAGCCGCGAAACAGGACAGGCACAAGAGACCCAGTACTTC.

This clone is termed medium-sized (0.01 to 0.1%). Here the CDR3 DNA reads TGTGCCTGGGGACAGGGGAGCTATGGCTACACCTTC. Translated, it gives CAWGQGSYGYTF. The chain joins TRBV30 to TRBJ1-2; 9 bases are shared with TRBD1. Germline V gene lookup returns CDR1 GTSNPN and CDR2 SVGIG (reference sequence). The CDR3 is 12 amino acids. V gave up 5 bases and J gave up 4 bases; unmatched junction bases: 2.

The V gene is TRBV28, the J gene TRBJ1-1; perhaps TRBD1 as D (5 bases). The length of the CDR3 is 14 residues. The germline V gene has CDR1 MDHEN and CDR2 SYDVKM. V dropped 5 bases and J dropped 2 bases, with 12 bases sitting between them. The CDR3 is CASSMPGPNTEAFF. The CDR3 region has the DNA TGTGCCAGCAGTATGCCGGGACCAAACACTGAAGCTTTCTTT.

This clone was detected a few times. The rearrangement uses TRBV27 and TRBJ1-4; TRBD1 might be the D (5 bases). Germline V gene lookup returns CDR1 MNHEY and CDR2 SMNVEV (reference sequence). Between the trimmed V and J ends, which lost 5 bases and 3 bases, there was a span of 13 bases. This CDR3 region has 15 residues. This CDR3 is CASSSVGGANEKLFF. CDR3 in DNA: TGTGCCAGCAGTAGTGTGGGGGGGGCTAATGAAAAACTGTTTTTT.

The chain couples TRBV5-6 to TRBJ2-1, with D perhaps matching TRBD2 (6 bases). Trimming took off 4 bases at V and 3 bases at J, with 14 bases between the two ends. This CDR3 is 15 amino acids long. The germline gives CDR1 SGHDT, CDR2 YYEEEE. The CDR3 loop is CASSLGLSYYNEQFF. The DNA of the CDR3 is TGTGCCAGCAGCCTGGGACTGTCCTACTACAATGAGCAGTTCTTC.

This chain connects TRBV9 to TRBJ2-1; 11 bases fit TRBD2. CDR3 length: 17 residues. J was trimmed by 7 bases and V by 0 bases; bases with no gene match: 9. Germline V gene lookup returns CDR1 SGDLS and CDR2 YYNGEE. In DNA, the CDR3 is TGTGCCAGCAGCGTAGCTGTAGCGGGAGGGGCTTGGAATGAGCAGTTCTTC. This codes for CASSVAVAGGAWNEQFF.

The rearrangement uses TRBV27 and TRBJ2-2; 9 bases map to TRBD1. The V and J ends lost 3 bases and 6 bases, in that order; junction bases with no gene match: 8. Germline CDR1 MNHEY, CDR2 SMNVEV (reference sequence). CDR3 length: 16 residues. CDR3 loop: CASSLPGTGRAGELFF. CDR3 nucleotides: TGTGCCAGCAGTTTGCCCGGGACAGGGAGGGCCGGGGAGCTGTTTTTT.

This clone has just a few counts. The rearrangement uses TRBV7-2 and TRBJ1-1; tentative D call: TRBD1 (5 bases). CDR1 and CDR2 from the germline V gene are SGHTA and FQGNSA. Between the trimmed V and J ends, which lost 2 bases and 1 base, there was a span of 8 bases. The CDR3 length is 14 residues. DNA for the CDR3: TGTGCCAGCAGCTTAATTCAGGGGAACACTGAAGCTTTCTTT. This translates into CASSLIQGNTEAFF.

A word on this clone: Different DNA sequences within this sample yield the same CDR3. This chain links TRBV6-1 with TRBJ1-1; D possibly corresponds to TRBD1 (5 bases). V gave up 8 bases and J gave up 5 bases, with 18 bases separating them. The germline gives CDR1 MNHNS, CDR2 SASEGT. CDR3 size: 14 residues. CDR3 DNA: TGTGCCAGCCGCCCGATACCGACAGTTACTGAAGCTTTCTTT. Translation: CASRPIPTVTEAFF.

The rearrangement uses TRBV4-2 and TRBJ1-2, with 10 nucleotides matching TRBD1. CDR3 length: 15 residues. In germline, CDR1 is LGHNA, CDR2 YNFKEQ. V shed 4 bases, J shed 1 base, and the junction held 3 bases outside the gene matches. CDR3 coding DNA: TGTGCCAGCAGCCCCGGGACAGGGGATAACTATGGCTACACCTTC. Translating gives CASSPGTGDNYGYTF.